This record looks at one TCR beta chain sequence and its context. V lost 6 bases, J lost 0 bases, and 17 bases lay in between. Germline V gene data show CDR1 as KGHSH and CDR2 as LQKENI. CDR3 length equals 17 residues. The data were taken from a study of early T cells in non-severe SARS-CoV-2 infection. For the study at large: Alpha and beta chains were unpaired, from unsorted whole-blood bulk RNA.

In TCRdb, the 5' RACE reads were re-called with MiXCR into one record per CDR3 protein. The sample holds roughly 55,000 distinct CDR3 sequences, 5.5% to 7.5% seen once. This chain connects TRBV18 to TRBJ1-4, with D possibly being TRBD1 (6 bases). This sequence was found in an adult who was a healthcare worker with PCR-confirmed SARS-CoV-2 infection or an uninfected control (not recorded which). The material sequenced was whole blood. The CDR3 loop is CASSQSGAGATNEKLFF. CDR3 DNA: TGTGCCAGCTCCCAGTCGGGGGCCGGGGCAACTAATGAAAAACTGTTTTTT.